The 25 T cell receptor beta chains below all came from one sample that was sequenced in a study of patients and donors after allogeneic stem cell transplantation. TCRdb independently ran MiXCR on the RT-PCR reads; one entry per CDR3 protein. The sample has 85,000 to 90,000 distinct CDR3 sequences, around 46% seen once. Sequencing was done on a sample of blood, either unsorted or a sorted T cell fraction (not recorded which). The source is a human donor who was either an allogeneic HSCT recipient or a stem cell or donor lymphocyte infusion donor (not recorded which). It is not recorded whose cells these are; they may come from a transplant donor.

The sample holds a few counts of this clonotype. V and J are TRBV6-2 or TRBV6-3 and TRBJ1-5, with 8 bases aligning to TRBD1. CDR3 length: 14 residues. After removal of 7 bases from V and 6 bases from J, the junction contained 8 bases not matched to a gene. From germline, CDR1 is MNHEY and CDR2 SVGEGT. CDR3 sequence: CASTDRGRSQPQHF. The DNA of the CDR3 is TGTGCCAGCACCGACAGGGGAAGAAGTCAGCCCCAGCATTTT.

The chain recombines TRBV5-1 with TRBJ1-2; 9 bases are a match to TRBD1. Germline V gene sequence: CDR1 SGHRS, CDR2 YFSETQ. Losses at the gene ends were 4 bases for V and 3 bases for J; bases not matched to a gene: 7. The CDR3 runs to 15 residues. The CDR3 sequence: CASSRGQGIDYGYTF. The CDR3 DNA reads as TGCGCCAGCAGCAGGGGACAGGGAATCGACTATGGCTACACCTTC.

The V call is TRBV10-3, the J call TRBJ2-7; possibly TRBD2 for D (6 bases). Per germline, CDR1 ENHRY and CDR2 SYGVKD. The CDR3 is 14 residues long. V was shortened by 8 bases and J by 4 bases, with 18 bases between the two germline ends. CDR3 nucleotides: TGTGCCATCGGCTCGACCGATGGGGGGTACGAGCAGTACTTC. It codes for CAIGSTDGGYEQYF.

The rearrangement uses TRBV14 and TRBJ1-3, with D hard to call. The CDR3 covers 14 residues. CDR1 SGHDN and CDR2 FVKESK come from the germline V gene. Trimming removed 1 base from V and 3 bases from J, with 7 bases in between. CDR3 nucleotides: TGTGCCAGCAGCCAAGTGGCCGTTGGAAACACCATATATTTT. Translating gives CASSQVAVGNTIYF.

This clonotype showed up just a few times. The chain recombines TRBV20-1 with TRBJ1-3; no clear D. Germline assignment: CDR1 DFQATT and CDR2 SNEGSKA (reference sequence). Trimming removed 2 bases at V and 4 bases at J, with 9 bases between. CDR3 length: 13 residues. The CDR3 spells CSARRQPGNTIYF. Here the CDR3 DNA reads TGCAGTGCTAGACGCCAGCCGGGAAACACCATATATTTT.

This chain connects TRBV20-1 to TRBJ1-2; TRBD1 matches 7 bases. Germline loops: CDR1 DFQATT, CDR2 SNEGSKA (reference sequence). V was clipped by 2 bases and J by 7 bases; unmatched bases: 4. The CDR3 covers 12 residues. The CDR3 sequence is CSARPSGGGYTF. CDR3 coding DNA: TGCAGTGCTAGACCATCAGGGGGTGGCTACACCTTC.

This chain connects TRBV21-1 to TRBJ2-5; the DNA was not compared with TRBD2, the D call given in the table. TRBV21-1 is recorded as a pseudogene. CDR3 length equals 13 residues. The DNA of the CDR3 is TGTGCCTCACTCGGACTAGCAGCGGAGACCCAGTACTTC. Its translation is CASLGLAAETQYF.

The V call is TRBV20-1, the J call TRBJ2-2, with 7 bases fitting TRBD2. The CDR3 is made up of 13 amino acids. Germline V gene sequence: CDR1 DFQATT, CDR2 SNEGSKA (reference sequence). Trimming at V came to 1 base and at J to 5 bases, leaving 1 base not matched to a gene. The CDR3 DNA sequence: TGCAGTGCTAGAGCTAGCGGAACCGGGGAGCTGTTTTTT. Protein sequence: CSARASGTGELFF.

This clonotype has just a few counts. This CDR3 is CASSAGHQPQHF. For the CDR3, the DNA is TGTGCCAGCAGCGCCGGACATCAGCCCCAGCATTTT. This chain uses TRBV7-9 with TRBJ1-5, with D unresolved. Germline values: CDR1 SEHNR, CDR2 FQNEAQ (reference sequence). The V and J ends lost 5 bases and 5 bases respectively, with 7 bases between them. The CDR3 consists of 12 residues.

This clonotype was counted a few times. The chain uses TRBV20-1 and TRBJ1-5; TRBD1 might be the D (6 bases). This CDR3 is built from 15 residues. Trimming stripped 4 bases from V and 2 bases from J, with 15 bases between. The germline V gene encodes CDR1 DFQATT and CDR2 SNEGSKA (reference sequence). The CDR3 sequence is CSATQRGLGNQPQHF. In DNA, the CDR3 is TGCAGTGCTACCCAGAGGGGGTTAGGCAATCAGCCCCAGCATTTT.

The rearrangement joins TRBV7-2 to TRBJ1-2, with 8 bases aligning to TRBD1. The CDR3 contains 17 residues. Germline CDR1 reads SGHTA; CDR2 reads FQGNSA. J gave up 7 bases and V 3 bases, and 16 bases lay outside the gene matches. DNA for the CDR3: TGTGCCAGCAGCTTGAGGCAGGGGGCTCGGGCTGCTTCTGGCTACACCTTC. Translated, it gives CASSLRQGARAASGYTF.

Written as DNA, the CDR3 is TGCGCCAGCAGCCCCGCCGGGACAGGGGACTATGGCTACACCTTC. This gives the protein CASSPAGTGDYGYTF. This sequence joins TRBV4-1 and TRBJ1-2; 10 bases are a match to TRBD1. In germline, CDR1 is MGHRA, CDR2 YSYEKL. V lost 4 bases to trimming and J lost 3 bases; unmatched junction nucleotides: 5. This CDR3 spans 15 amino acids.

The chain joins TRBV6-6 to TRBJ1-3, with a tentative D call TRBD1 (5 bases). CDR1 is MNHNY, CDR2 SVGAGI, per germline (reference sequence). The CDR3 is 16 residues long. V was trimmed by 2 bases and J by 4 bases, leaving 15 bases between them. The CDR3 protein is CASSYLTDLRGNTIYF. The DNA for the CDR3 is TGTGCCAGCAGTTACCTGACAGACCTTAGGGGAAACACCATATATTTT.

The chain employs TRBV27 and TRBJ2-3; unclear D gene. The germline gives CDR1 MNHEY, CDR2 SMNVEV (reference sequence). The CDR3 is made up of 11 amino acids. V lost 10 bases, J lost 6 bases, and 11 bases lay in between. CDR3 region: CAIQNRDTQYF. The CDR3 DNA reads TGTGCCATCCAGAATCGGGATACGCAGTATTTT.

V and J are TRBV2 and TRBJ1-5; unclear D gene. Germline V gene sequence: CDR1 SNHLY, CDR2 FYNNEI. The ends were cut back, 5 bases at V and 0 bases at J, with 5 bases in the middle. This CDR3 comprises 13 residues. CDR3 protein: CASSSNSNQPQHF. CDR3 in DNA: TGTGCCAGCAGTTCCAATAGCAATCAGCCCCAGCATTTT.

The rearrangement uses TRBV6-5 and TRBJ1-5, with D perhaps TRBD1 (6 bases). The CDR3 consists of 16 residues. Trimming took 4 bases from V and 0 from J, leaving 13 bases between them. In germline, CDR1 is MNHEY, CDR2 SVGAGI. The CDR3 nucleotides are TGTGCCAGCAGTTCACAGGGTGCTCATAGCAATCAGCCCCAGCATTTT. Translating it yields CASSSQGAHSNQPQHF.

The CDR3 spells CASSLGTGENQPQHF. Written as DNA, the CDR3 is TGTGCCAGCAGTTTAGGGACAGGGGAGAATCAGCCCCAGCATTTT. The chain is built from TRBV12-3 or TRBV12-4 and TRBJ1-5; 9 bases agree with TRBD1. The CDR3 contains 15 residues. With 1 base clipped from V and 4 bases from J, the junction kept 2 bases outside the gene matches.

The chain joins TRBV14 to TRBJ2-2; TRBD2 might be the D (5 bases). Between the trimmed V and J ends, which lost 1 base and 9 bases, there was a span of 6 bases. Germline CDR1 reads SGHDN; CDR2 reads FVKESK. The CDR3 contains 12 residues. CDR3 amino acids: CASSQGGWELFF. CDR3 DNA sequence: TGTGCCAGCAGCCAAGGAGGGTGGGAGCTGTTTTTT. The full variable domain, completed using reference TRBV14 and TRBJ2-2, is EAGVTQFPSHSVIEKGQTVTLRCDPISGHDNLYWYRRVMGKEIKFLLHFVKESKQDESGMPNNRFLAERTGGTYSTLKVQPAELEDSGVYFCASSQGGWELFFGEGSRLTVL.

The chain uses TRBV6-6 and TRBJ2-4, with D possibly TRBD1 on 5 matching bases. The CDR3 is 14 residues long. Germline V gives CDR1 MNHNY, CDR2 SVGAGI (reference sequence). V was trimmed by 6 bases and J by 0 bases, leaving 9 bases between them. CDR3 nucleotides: TGTGCCAGCAGCCCAGGGAAAGCCAAAAACATTCAGTACTTC. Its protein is CASSPGKAKNIQYF.

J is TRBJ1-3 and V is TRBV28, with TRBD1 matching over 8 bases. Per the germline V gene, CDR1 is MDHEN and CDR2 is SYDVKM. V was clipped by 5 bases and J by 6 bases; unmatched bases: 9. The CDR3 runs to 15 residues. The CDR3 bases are TGTGCCAGCAGTCCGCCCGGACAGGGCCAAAACACCATATATTTT. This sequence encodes CASSPPGQGQNTIYF.

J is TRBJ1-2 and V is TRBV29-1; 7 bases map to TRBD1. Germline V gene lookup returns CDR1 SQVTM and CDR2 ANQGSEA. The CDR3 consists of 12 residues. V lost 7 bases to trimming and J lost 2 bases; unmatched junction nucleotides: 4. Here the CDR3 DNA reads TGCAGCGCCGGACAGGTGAACTATGGCTACACCTTC. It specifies CSAGQVNYGYTF.

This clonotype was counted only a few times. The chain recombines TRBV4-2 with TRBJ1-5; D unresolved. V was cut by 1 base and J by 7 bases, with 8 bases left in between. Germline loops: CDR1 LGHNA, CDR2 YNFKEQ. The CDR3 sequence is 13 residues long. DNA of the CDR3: TGTGCCAGCAGCCAAGCCCGAGCCCAGCCCCAGCATTTT. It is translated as CASSQARAQPQHF.

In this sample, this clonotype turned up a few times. CDR3 in DNA: TGTGCCAGCAGCATGAAGACAGATACGCAGTATTTT. The encoded protein is CASSMKTDTQYF. J is TRBJ2-3 and V is TRBV9, with unresolved D. The CDR3 totals 12 residues. The germline V gene encodes CDR1 SGDLS and CDR2 YYNGEE. V lost 4 bases and J lost 3, with 6 bases in between. The whole variable domain, filled in from reference TRBV9 and TRBJ2-3, reads DSGVTQTPKHLITATGQRVTLRCSPRSGDLSVYWYQQSLDQGLQFLIQYYNGEERAKGNILERFSAQQFPDLHSELNLSSLELGDSALYFCASSMKTDTQYFGPGTRLTVL.

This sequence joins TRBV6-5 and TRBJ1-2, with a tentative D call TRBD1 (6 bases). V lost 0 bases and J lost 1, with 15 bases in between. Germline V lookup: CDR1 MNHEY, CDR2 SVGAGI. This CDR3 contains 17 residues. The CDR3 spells CASSYSGGRDFNYGYTF. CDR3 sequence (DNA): TGTGCCAGCAGTTACTCGGGGGGCCGCGACTTTAACTATGGCTACACCTTC.

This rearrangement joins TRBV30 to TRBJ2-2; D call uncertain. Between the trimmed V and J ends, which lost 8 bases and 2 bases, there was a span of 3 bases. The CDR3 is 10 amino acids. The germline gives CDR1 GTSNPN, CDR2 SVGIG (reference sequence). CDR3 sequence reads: CAGNTGELFF. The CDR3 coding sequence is TGTGCCGGAAACACCGGGGAGCTGTTTTTT.